The 13 T cell receptor beta chains below were found in one sample sequenced in a study of blood T cell repertoires in COVID-19. Sequenced by immunoSEQ multiplex PCR; TCRdb stores in-frame clones only, minus some. The sample includes 300,000 to 350,000 clones, roughly 89% of them seen just once. Input material: peripheral blood. Source of these receptors: a man aged 25 to 45 with COVID-19, enrolled during active disease.

This chain connects TRBV11-3 to TRBJ2-2, with TRBD1 as a possible D gene (5 bases). Germline V CDR1 and CDR2: SGHNT, YENEEA. Trimming shortened V by 6 bases and J by 3 bases, and 11 bases separated the two germline ends. CDR3 size: 14 residues. This chain's CDR3 is CASSMQGDTGELFF. The CDR3, as DNA: TGTGCCAGCAGTATGCAAGGGGACACCGGGGAGCTGTTTTTT. The complete variable domain, with remaining parts taken from reference TRBV11-3 and TRBJ2-2, reads EAGVVQSPRYKIIEKKQPVAFWCNPISGHNTLYWYLQNLGQGPELLIRYENEEAVDDSQLPKDRFSAERLKGVDSTLKIQPAELGDSAVYLCASSMQGDTGELFFGEGSRLTVL.

This clone was seen only once. The rearrangement links TRBV7-2 to TRBJ2-7, with TRBD1 identical over 11 bases. CDR3 length equals 14 residues. V trimming: 3 bases; J trimming: 2 bases; junction bases outside the gene matches: 0. In germline, CDR1 is SGHTA, CDR2 FQGNSA. CDR3 DNA: TGTGCCAGCAGCTTGGGACAGGGGGCCTACGAGCAGTACTTC. It translates to CASSLGQGAYEQYF.

The chain uses TRBV28 and TRBJ1-2, with 9 positions matching TRBD1. The germline CDR1 and CDR2 sequences are MDHEN and SYDVKM. CDR3 length: 17 amino acids. J lost 1 base, V lost 5 bases, and 11 bases had no gene match. The CDR3 loop is CASSPTGQGAFNYGYTF. Written as DNA, the CDR3 is TGTGCCAGCAGTCCAACGGGACAGGGTGCATTTAACTATGGCTACACCTTC.

In nucleotides, the CDR3 is TGTGCCAGCGGCTGGCAGTCCTACGAGCAGTACTTC. Translating it yields CASGWQSYEQYF. The chain uses TRBV5-4 and TRBJ2-7; no firm D call. The CDR3 length is 12 residues. Germline V lookup: CDR1 SGHNT, CDR2 YYREEE (reference sequence). The germline V and J ends were trimmed by 7 bases and 1 base, with 9 bases remaining between them.

CDR3 region: CASSPPPWLGEAFF. CDR3 sequence (DNA): TGTGCCAGCTCACCACCACCTTGGCTAGGAGAAGCTTTCTTT. The J gene is TRBJ1-1, the V gene TRBV18; no reliable D call. The CDR3 runs to 14 residues. Germline CDR1 and CDR2: KGHSH and LQKENI. V was clipped by 0 bases and J by 8 bases, with 13 bases between them.

The chain combines TRBV4-3 with TRBJ2-1; 7 nucleotides align to TRBD1. Unmatched junction bases numbered 8, after V lost 0 bases and J lost 6 bases. CDR1 and CDR2 (germline): LGHNA, YSLEER. The CDR3 has 16 residues. CDR3 DNA sequence: TGCGCCAGCAGCCAAGATAAAGGGGGCGCACCCAATGAGCAGTTCTTC. It specifies CASSQDKGGAPNEQFF.

The CDR3 DNA reads as TGTGCCAGCAGCTCCTTTCGACAGGGGGCTGGCGAGCAGTACTTC. Translation: CASSSFRQGAGEQYF. The chain uses TRBV7-9 and TRBJ2-7, with TRBD1 matching over 10 bases. This CDR3 comprises 15 residues. V shed 4 bases, J shed 6 bases, and the junction held 9 bases outside the gene matches. Germline V lookup: CDR1 SEHNR, CDR2 FQNEAQ (reference sequence).

This clone was seen just once. The chain has TRBV5-1 and TRBJ1-4, with D possibly TRBD1 on 5 matching bases. This CDR3 is 14 amino acids long. Trimming left V 2 bases short and J 8 bases short, with 13 bases between. Germline lookup yields CDR1 SGHRS and CDR2 YFSETQ. The CDR3, as DNA: TGCGCCAGCAGCTTTGGAGCAGGGAACGAAAAACTGTTTTTT. Residues: CASSFGAGNEKLFF.

The chain uses TRBV5-6 and TRBJ1-1; D is unresolved. This CDR3 has 15 residues. Germline V CDR1 and CDR2: SGHDT, YYEEEE. Trimming shortened V by 0 bases and J by 2 bases, and 11 bases separated the two germline ends. The CDR3 DNA follows: TGTGCCAGCAGCTTGGAGGAGTCGAGAAACACTGAAGCTTTCTTT. It specifies CASSLEESRNTEAFF. The full variable domain, its missing parts supplied by reference TRBV5-6 and TRBJ1-1, is DAGVTQSPTHLIKTRGQQVTLRCSPKSGHDTVSWYQQALGQGPQFIFQYYEEEERQRGNFPDRFSGHQFPNYSSELNVNALLLGDSALYLCASSLEESRNTEAFFGQGTRLTVV.

The chain couples TRBV6-5 to TRBJ2-1, with TRBD2 matching 12 bases. CDR1 and CDR2 from the germline V gene are MNHEY and SVGAGI. V lost 6 bases to trimming and J lost 9 bases; unmatched junction nucleotides: 9. CDR3 length: 15 residues. The CDR3 spells CASSPGTSGWGEQFF. The CDR3 coding sequence is TGTGCCAGCAGCCCCGGGACTAGCGGGTGGGGTGAGCAGTTCTTC.

J is TRBJ2-3 and V is TRBV28, with D possibly TRBD1 on 5 matching bases. The CDR3 contains 16 residues. Trimming shortened V by 2 bases and J by 0 bases, and 12 bases separated the two germline ends. The germline V gene encodes CDR1 MDHEN and CDR2 SYDVKM. The CDR3 spells CASSLRGTLSTDTQYF. As DNA, the CDR3 is TGTGCCAGCAGTTTAAGGGGAACTCTAAGCACAGATACGCAGTATTTT.

The chain has TRBV4-3 and TRBJ1-1, with D possibly being TRBD1 (6 bases). The CDR3 extends over 16 amino acids. The germline CDR1 and CDR2 sequences are LGHNA and YSLEER. The germline V and J ends were trimmed by 0 bases and 5 bases, with 16 bases remaining between them. The CDR3 protein is CASSQDRGVGGTEAFF. The DNA of the CDR3 is TGCGCCAGCAGCCAAGATCGGGGGGTAGGGGGGACTGAAGCTTTCTTT.

This rearrangement joins TRBV11-3 to TRBJ2-5; 10 bases are shared with TRBD1. J lost 5 bases, V lost 4 bases, and 7 bases had no gene match. The CDR3 consists of 15 residues. CDR1 SGHNT and CDR2 YENEEA come from the germline V gene. In DNA form, the CDR3 reads TGTGCCAGCAGCTCCCGACAGGGGGCTAGGGAGACCCAGTACTTC. Its protein product is CASSSRQGARETQYF. Drawing the rest from reference TRBV11-3 and TRBJ2-5, the complete variable domain is EAGVVQSPRYKIIEKKQPVAFWCNPISGHNTLYWYLQNLGQGPELLIRYENEEAVDDSQLPKDRFSAERLKGVDSTLKIQPAELGDSAVYLCASSSRQGARETQYFGPGTRLLVL.